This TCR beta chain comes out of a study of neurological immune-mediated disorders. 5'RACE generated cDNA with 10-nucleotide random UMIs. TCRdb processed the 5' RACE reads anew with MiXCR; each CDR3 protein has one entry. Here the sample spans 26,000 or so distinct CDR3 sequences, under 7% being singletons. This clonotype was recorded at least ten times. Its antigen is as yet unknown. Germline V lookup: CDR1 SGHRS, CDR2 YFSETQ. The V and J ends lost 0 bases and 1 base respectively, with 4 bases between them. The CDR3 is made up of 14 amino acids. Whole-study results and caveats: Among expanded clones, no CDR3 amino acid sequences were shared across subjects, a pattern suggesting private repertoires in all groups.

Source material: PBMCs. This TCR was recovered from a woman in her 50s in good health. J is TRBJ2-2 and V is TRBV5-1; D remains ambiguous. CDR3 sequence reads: CASSLAGNTGELFF. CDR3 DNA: TGCGCCAGCAGCTTGGCAGGGAACACCGGGGAGCTGTTTTTT.